Following are 18 T cell receptor beta chains from one sample sequenced in a study of molecular identifiers for immune sequencing clone quantification. One entry per CDR3 protein results from TCRdb running MiXCR on the PCR reads. The repertoire holds over 550,000 distinct CDR3 sequences, about 25% seen once, with about 0.8% in the top ten. Sequenced input: naive CD8+ T cells from blood, with Jurkat cell RNA spiked in. Sample subset: FACS-sorted CD8+CD4-CCR7+CD45RA+ naive T cells. The receptors originated from a human donor in good health. Some libraries in this study had Jurkat cell RNA spiked in.

This clonotype was recorded at least ten times. V gene TRBV5-1 combines with J gene TRBJ2-5, with TRBD2 matching over 7 bases. CDR1 and CDR2 from the germline V gene are SGHRS and YFSETQ. This CDR3 is built from 18 residues. Germline trimming cut 0 bases from V and 2 bases from J; bases unmatched to any gene: 13. CDR3 region: CASSLVGGTPRNQETQYF. DNA for the CDR3: TGCGCCAGCAGCTTGGTGGGGGGGACCCCCCGAAATCAAGAGACCCAGTACTTC.

This clonotype was found a few times. The chain links TRBV30 to TRBJ2-3; D might be TRBD2 (6 bases). This CDR3 is 14 amino acids long. Germline V lookup: CDR1 GTSNPN, CDR2 SVGIG (reference sequence). The V end lost 5 bases, the J end lost 0 bases, and 12 bases lay between the germline ends. The CDR3 coding sequence is TGTGCCTGGGCTACCGGGACTAGCACAGATACGCAGTATTTT. This sequence encodes CAWATGTSTDTQYF.

This clonotype was detected many times. The chain joins TRBV7-9 to TRBJ2-7; 8 bases fit TRBD2. The CDR3 sequence is 14 residues long. V gave up 6 bases and J gave up 0 bases; unmatched junction bases: 4. From germline, CDR1 is SEHNR and CDR2 FQNEAQ (reference sequence). The CDR3, as DNA: TGTGCCAGCAGGTCCGGGGGGGACTCCTACGAGCAGTACTTC. Translated: CASRSGGDSYEQYF.

This clonotype was counted only a few times. The V and J genes are TRBV18 and TRBJ1-6; 8 bases agree with TRBD1. V gave up 3 bases and J gave up 4 bases; unmatched junction bases: 5. The CDR3 extends over 16 amino acids. CDR1 and CDR2 from the germline V gene are KGHSH and LQKENI. The CDR3, as DNA: TGTGCCAGCTCACCTGAGAGACAGGGGTATAATTCACCCCTCCACTTT. Its protein is CASSPERQGYNSPLHF.

The rearrangement joins TRBV6-5 to TRBJ2-7; maybe TRBD2 (6 bases). The germline V gene encodes CDR1 MNHEY and CDR2 SVGAGI. The V end was cut by 4 bases, the J end by 2 bases, with 21 bases between. The CDR3 has 17 residues. CDR3 residues: CASSSLGAGPRPYEQYF. The CDR3, as DNA: TGTGCCAGCAGTTCCCTCGGGGCGGGGCCGCGACCCTACGAGCAGTACTTC.

Of note for this clonotype: At one of its ends the junction is not consistent with the germline gene, which may arise from a read error. This chain joins TRBV28 and TRBJ2-5; 12 positions match TRBD1. The length of the CDR3 is 14 residues. Germline V gene sequence: CDR1 MDHEN, CDR2 SYDVKM. The chain's CDR3 is CASLAGTGGLTQCF. CDR3 in DNA: TGTGCCAGCTTAGCCGGGACAGGGGGCCTGACCCAGTGCTTC.

The chain combines TRBV5-1 with TRBJ2-4; tentative D call: TRBD2 (5 bases). This CDR3 region has 14 residues. Germline V gene sequence: CDR1 SGHRS, CDR2 YFSETQ. Trimming stripped 3 bases from V and 7 bases from J, with 14 bases between. Written as DNA, the CDR3 is TGCGCCAGCAGCTCAACGGACTGCAAGAACATTCAGTACTTC. Translating gives CASSSTDCKNIQYF.

Ten or more counts support this clonotype. This chain links TRBV29-1 with TRBJ2-5; TRBD1 aligns across 7 bases. Unmatched junction bases numbered 12, after V lost 7 bases and J lost 7 bases. CDR3 size: 13 residues. Germline CDR1 is SQVTM and CDR2 is ANQGSEA. The DNA for the CDR3 is TGCAGCGCTCAGGAACAGGGGCTGGTGACCCAGTACTTC. Translation: CSAQEQGLVTQYF.

Remarks on this clonotype: A much larger clone is a single base away; this may be a read error. The chain has TRBV6-6 and TRBJ2-5; no reliable D call. The CDR3 runs 14 residues. Germline CDR1 reads MNHNY; CDR2 reads SVGAGI (reference sequence). CDR3 coding DNA: TGTGCCAGCAGTGGCAGGATGATCCAAGAGCCCCAGTACTTC. Amino acids: CASSGRMIQEPQYF.

The CDR3 coding sequence is TGTGCCGTACGGACTAGCGGCTTACAGAATGAGCAGTTCTTC. It codes for CAVRTSGLQNEQFF. The rearrangement links TRBV27 to TRBJ2-1, with 10 bases fitting TRBD2. CDR1 and CDR2 from the germline V gene are MNHEY and SMNVEV (reference sequence). The V gene end was trimmed by 11 bases and the J gene end by 7 bases; junction bases not matched to a gene: 11. The CDR3 has 14 amino acids.

In regard to this clonotype: A much larger clonotype is one base distant, so this may be a read error. The J gene is TRBJ1-1, the V gene TRBV29-1; D is perhaps TRBD1 (5 bases). CDR3 length: 14 residues. CDR1 SQVTM and CDR2 ANQGSEA come from the germline V gene. The CDR3 DNA reads TGCAGCGTTGTTGGGGGGATCAGAGGCACTGCAGCTTTCTTT. Its protein is CSVVGGIRGTAAFF.

V is TRBV2 and J is TRBJ1-3, with 7 bases that match TRBD1. Germline CDR1 and CDR2: SNHLY and FYNNEI. The CDR3 totals 18 residues. After removal of 5 bases from V and 2 bases from J, the junction contained 15 bases not matched to a gene. This chain's CDR3 is CASSPPRTGTSPGNTIYF. In DNA form, the CDR3 reads TGTGCCAGCAGTCCTCCTAGGACAGGTACTTCCCCTGGAAACACCATATATTTT. The entire variable domain, with the rest obtained from reference TRBV2 and TRBJ1-3, is as follows: EPEVTQTPSHQVTQMGQEVILRCVPISNHLYFYWYRQILGQKVEFLVSFYNNEISEKSEIFDDQFSVERPDGSNFTLKIRSTKLEDSAMYFCASSPPRTGTSPGNTIYFGEGSWLTVV.

On this clonotype: This could be a read error, since a much larger clone is one nucleotide away. The chain recombines TRBV5-1 with TRBJ1-1; possible D gene TRBD1, 6 bases. This CDR3 is 15 amino acids long. The V end lost 0 bases, the J end lost 4 bases, and 13 bases lay between the germline ends. The germline V gene encodes CDR1 SGHRS and CDR2 YFSETQ. CDR3 protein: CASSLGTEVITEAFF. DNA of the CDR3: TGCGCCAGCAGCTTGGGGACAGAGGTGATCACTGAAGCTTTCTTT.

Details on this clonotype: This may be a read error, as it is one base from a much larger clone. The DNA of the CDR3 is TGTGCCAGCAGTTCTTTTCAGGGGGCAGAGACCCAGTACTTC. As protein: CASSSFQGAETQYF. The chain recombines TRBV28 with TRBJ2-5; 8 bases line up with TRBD1. V dropped 4 bases and J dropped 4; count of bases not matched to a gene: 5. CDR1 is MDHEN, CDR2 SYDVKM, per germline. The CDR3 has 14 amino acids.

This clonotype was observed a handful of times. A much larger clonotype is one base distant, so this may be a read error. This rearrangement joins TRBV27 to TRBJ2-6, with TRBD1 matching over 7 bases. Germline V gives CDR1 MNHEY, CDR2 SMNVEV (reference sequence). J lost 3 bases, V lost 6 bases, and 5 bases had no gene match. The CDR3 contains 15 residues. The DNA of the CDR3 is TGTGCCAGCAGCTCACAGGGGTTTGGGGCCAACGTCCTGACTTTC. Translation gives CASSSQGFGANVLTF. The full variable domain, in which reference TRBV27 and TRBJ2-6 provide the parts outside the CDR3, is EAQVTQNPRYLITVTGKKLTVTCSQNMNHEYMSWYRQDPGLGLRQIYYSMNVEVTDKGDVPEGYKVSRKEKRNFPLILESPSPNQTSLYFCASSSQGFGANVLTFGAGSRLTVL.

This clonotype has just a few counts. V gene TRBV7-9 combines with J gene TRBJ2-7; weak D call: TRBD1 (6 bases). The length of the CDR3 is 13 residues. The germline V and J ends were trimmed by 1 base and 6 bases, with 10 bases remaining between them. Germline assignment: CDR1 SEHNR and CDR2 FQNEAQ (reference sequence). CDR3 protein: CASSLGQGPEQYF. CDR3 nucleotide sequence: TGTGCCAGCAGCTTAGGGCAGGGGCCCGAGCAGTACTTC.

In its sample, this clonotype was seen many times. The chain uses TRBV5-1 and TRBJ2-7; 9 nucleotides align to TRBD1. From germline, CDR1 is SGHRS and CDR2 YFSETQ. The junction had 10 bases not matched to a gene; V was cut back by 4 bases and J by 2 bases. The CDR3 has 16 amino acids. CDR3 residues: CASSPTTGGYTYEQYF. CDR3 bases: TGCGCCAGCAGCCCAACCACAGGGGGCTACACCTACGAGCAGTACTTC.

This clonotype was counted once. J is TRBJ2-2 and V is TRBV10-2; TRBD2 aligns across 10 bases. The CDR3 loop spans 16 amino acids. The trim removed 5 bases at V and 2 bases at J, leaving 5 bases unmatched. Germline V lookup: CDR1 WSHSY, CDR2 SAAADI. The CDR3 region has the DNA TGCGCCAGCAGTCCCCCTAGCGGGGGCAACACCGGGGAGCTGTTTTTT. This sequence encodes CASSPPSGGNTGELFF.